The next 18 T cell receptor beta chains were all read from a single sample in a study of CD8 T cells in ankylosing spondylitis. Via MiXCR, TCRdb re-called the 5' RACE reads, giving one row per CDR3 protein. In the table there are some 200,000 distinct CDR3 sequences, around 25% of which are singletons. Sequencing was carried out using blood, either unsorted or a sorted T cell fraction (not recorded which). All receptors come from a male donor with ankylosing spondylitis or in good health (not recorded which).

Only one count was recorded for this clonotype. The V call is TRBV18, the J call TRBJ2-5; 8 nucleotides match TRBD2. The CDR3 contains 13 residues. Germline CDR1 and CDR2: KGHSH and LQKENI. V was clipped by 1 base and J by 10 bases; unmatched bases: 5. CDR3 in amino acids: CASSPQLAEVQYF. The CDR3, as DNA: TGTGCCAGCTCACCACAACTAGCGGAGGTCCAGTACTTC.

The CDR3 coding sequence is TGCAGTGCTAGGAGGGGGCCCAGCGGGAGACCCTACGAGCAGTACTTC. Its translation: CSARRGPSGRPYEQYF. The chain recombines TRBV20-1 with TRBJ2-7, with D perhaps matching TRBD2 (8 bases). The CDR3 loop spans 16 amino acids. V dropped 3 bases and J dropped 2 bases, with 20 bases sitting between them. Germline V gives CDR1 DFQATT, CDR2 SNEGSKA (reference sequence).

This clonotype showed up many times. The chain recombines TRBV5-1 with TRBJ1-1; D is unresolved. Germline assignment: CDR1 SGHRS and CDR2 YFSETQ. CDR3 length: 13 residues. Trimming stripped 0 bases from V and 0 bases from J, with 3 bases between. The CDR3 protein is CASSLVMNTEAFF. CDR3 nucleotide sequence: TGCGCCAGCAGCTTGGTTATGAACACTGAAGCTTTCTTT.

This clonotype was counted many times. In nucleotides, the CDR3 is TGTGCCAGCAGCCCCCTCGGGACAGCCAACTATGGCTACACCTTC. Its protein product is CASSPLGTANYGYTF. The chain carries TRBV6-1 and TRBJ1-2; 7 positions agree with TRBD1. Germline CDR1 MNHNS, CDR2 SASEGT. V shed 6 bases, J shed 2 bases, and the junction held 9 bases outside the gene matches. This CDR3 region has 15 residues.

The chain is built from TRBV20-1 and TRBJ2-7; tentatively, D is TRBD2 (6 bases). Between the trimmed V and J ends, which lost 5 bases and 4 bases, there was a span of 18 bases. This CDR3 is built from 14 residues. CDR1 DFQATT and CDR2 SNEGSKA come from the germline V gene (reference sequence). Here the CDR3 DNA reads TGCAGTGCTCCTCCCGGCGGGGCTGGGTACGAGCAGTACTTC. It encodes CSAPPGGAGYEQYF.

In its sample, this clonotype was seen many times. The rearrangement uses TRBV20-1 and TRBJ2-2; 13 bases map to TRBD2. J lost 7 bases, V lost 6 bases, and 8 bases had no gene match. This CDR3 is 15 amino acids long. Per the germline V gene, CDR1 is DFQATT and CDR2 is SNEGSKA (reference sequence). The CDR3 DNA reads as TGCAGTGCCATACTAGCGGGAGGGCCCCACGGGGAGCTGTTTTTT. The encoded protein is CSAILAGGPHGELFF.

The chain has TRBV20-1 and TRBJ2-7; D not resolved. V lost 5 bases to trimming and J lost 5 bases, with 10 bases between them. CDR1 is DFQATT, CDR2 SNEGSKA, per germline (reference sequence). The CDR3 runs 11 residues. CDR3 protein: CSAAVGDEQYF. In DNA, the CDR3 is TGCAGTGCTGCCGTGGGCGACGAGCAGTACTTC.

The table lists this clonotype with many counts. V is TRBV5-5 and J is TRBJ2-2; D uncertain. The V gene's germline CDR1 is SGHKS and CDR2 YYEKEE (reference sequence). This CDR3 spans 15 amino acids. Trimming cost V 1 base and J 1 base, with 8 bases left between them. The CDR3 is CASSLIKQNTGELFF. The CDR3 nucleotides read TGTGCCAGCAGCTTGATCAAGCAGAACACCGGGGAGCTGTTTTTT. The full variable domain, with the rest looked up from reference TRBV5-5 and TRBJ2-2, is DAGVTQSPTHLIKTRGQQVTLRCSPISGHKSVSWYQQVLGQGPQFIFQYYEKEERGRGNFPDRFSARQFPNYSSELNVNALLLGDSALYLCASSLIKQNTGELFFGEGSRLTVL.

This clonotype was seen at least ten times. CDR3 in DNA: TGTGCCAGCAGCCAAGATGTAGCGGGAGTATACAATGAGCAGTTCTTC. It encodes CASSQDVAGVYNEQFF. The chain couples TRBV3-1 to TRBJ2-1, with 9 bases lining up with TRBD2. This CDR3 spans 16 amino acids. In germline, CDR1 is LGHDT, CDR2 YNNKEL (reference sequence). J lost 4 bases, V lost 0 bases, and 4 bases had no gene match.

This clonotype appeared once. The chain joins TRBV29-1 to TRBJ1-5; D unclear. The V and J ends lost 5 bases and 2 bases respectively, with 16 bases between them. This CDR3 has 15 residues. Germline-derived CDR1 and CDR2 are SQVTM and ANQGSEA. The CDR3 loop reads CSVTDKGVGNQPQHF. The CDR3 nucleotides are TGCAGCGTTACAGACAAGGGTGTGGGCAATCAGCCCCAGCATTTT.

Many counts were recorded for this clonotype. V and J are TRBV15 and TRBJ1-4; D remains unclear. The CDR3 spans 13 residues. V lost 2 bases and J lost 11, with 12 bases in between. Per the germline V gene, CDR1 is LNHNV and CDR2 is YYDKDF (reference sequence). CDR3 coding DNA: TGTGCCACCAGCAGACCAGGTCCCCCCAAACTGTTTTTT. It encodes CATSRPGPPKLFF. The full variable domain, in which reference TRBV15 and TRBJ1-4 provide the parts outside the CDR3, is DAMVIQNPRYQVTQFGKPVTLSCSQTLNHNVMYWYQQKSSQAPKLLFHYYDKDFNNEADTPDNFQSRRPNTSFCFLDIRSPGLGDTAMYLCATSRPGPPKLFFGSGTQLSVL.

This clonotype was detected ten times or more. J is TRBJ1-5 and V is TRBV27; 7 bases map to TRBD1. Germline V lookup: CDR1 MNHEY, CDR2 SMNVEV (reference sequence). With 6 bases clipped from V and 0 bases from J, the junction kept 5 bases outside the gene matches. The CDR3 contains 15 residues. This CDR3 is CASRRGDSSNQPQHF. CDR3 in DNA: TGTGCCAGCAGGCGAGGGGACAGTAGCAATCAGCCCCAGCATTTT.

At least ten counts were recorded for this clonotype. This chain uses TRBV20-1 with TRBJ2-5; a weak D match, TRBD2 (6 bases). The CDR3 runs to 15 residues. CDR1 and CDR2 (germline): DFQATT, SNEGSKA (reference sequence). Trimming shortened V by 0 bases and J by 5 bases, and 16 bases separated the two germline ends. CDR3 nucleotides: TGCAGTGCTAGAGATTCCGGGACTGTAAAGGAGACCCAGTACTTC. Protein: CSARDSGTVKETQYF.

This clonotype appeared many times. The rearrangement links TRBV7-3 to TRBJ2-3; 12 nucleotides agree with TRBD2. This CDR3 is built from 17 residues. Germline V lookup: CDR1 SGHTA, CDR2 FQGTGA. V lost 1 base and J lost 0; bases outside the gene matches: 2. This CDR3 reads CASSLKGTSGSTDTQYF. CDR3 nucleotide sequence: TGTGCCAGCAGCTTAAAAGGGACTAGCGGGAGCACAGATACGCAGTATTTT.

This clonotype has a handful of counts. The rearrangement links TRBV7-8 to TRBJ2-1, with D possibly matching TRBD1 (5 bases). V lost 1 base to trimming and J lost 14 bases, with 12 bases between them. CDR1 and CDR2 from the germline V gene are SGHVS and FQNEAQ. CDR3 length: 12 residues. This CDR3 reads CASSLGVWGEFF. CDR3 sequence (DNA): TGTGCCAGCAGCTTAGGGGTATGGGGCGAGTTCTTC.

This clonotype was seen at least ten times. V and J are TRBV27 and TRBJ2-7; D may match TRBD1 or TRBD2 (7 bases each). The ends were cut back, 5 bases at V and 2 bases at J, with 16 bases in the middle. The CDR3 has 15 amino acids. In germline, CDR1 is MNHEY, CDR2 SMNVEV (reference sequence). In DNA, the CDR3 is TGTGCCAGCAGTCTCTCGACAGGGACTACCTACGAGCAGTACTTC. Translated, it gives CASSLSTGTTYEQYF.

V and J are TRBV20-1 and TRBJ2-1, with D perhaps TRBD2 (6 bases). The CDR3 is made up of 16 amino acids. Per germline, CDR1 DFQATT and CDR2 SNEGSKA (reference sequence). Between the trimmed V and J ends, which lost 4 bases and 9 bases, there was a span of 25 bases. CDR3 sequence: CSANTGATKGLIEQFF. In DNA, the CDR3 is TGCAGTGCTAATACGGGAGCGACAAAGGGGTTGATTGAGCAGTTCTTC.

This clonotype was seen many times. V gene TRBV6-2 or TRBV6-3 combines with J gene TRBJ2-1; TRBD1 aligns across 10 bases. V was clipped by 5 bases and J by 7 bases; unmatched bases: 8. The CDR3 has 15 residues. Germline CDR1 MNHEY, CDR2 SVGEGT. The DNA of the CDR3 is TGTGCCAGCAGTACCGGACAGGGGGATAGAAATGAGCAGTTCTTC. This gives the protein CASSTGQGDRNEQFF.